This TCR beta chain stems from a study of blood T cell repertoires in COVID-19. Whole-study context: PBMCs, B-cell-depleted T cells, or T cells provided the cDNA or gDNA that made up the material.

Germline lookup yields CDR1 MNHNY and CDR2 SVGAGI (reference sequence). The CDR3 covers 16 residues. Germline trimming cut 2 bases from V and 1 base from J; bases unmatched to any gene: 5. Sequencing was performed with immunoSEQ multiplex PCR; in TCRdb, only in-frame clones are kept and a portion is missing. The sample includes under 75,000 clones, roughly 87% seen only once; the top ten take 7% to 10%. The sequence came from a man aged 45-65 years with active COVID-19. The V and J genes are TRBV6-6 and TRBJ2-5; 9 bases agree with TRBD2. Input material: peripheral blood. The CDR3 here is CASSYDSGGLQETQYF. The CDR3 nucleotides read TGTGCCAGCAGTTACGATAGCGGGGGCCTCCAAGAGACCCAGTACTTC.